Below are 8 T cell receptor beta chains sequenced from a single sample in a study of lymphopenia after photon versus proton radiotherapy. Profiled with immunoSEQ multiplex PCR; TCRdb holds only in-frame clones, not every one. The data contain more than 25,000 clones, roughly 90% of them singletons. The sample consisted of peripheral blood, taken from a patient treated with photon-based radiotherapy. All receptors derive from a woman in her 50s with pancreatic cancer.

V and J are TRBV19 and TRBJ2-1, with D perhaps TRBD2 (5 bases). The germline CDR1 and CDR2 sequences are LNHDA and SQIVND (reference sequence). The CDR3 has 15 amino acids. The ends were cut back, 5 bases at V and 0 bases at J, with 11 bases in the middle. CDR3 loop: CASSPRESSYNEQFF. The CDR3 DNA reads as TGTGCCAGTAGTCCGAGGGAGAGCTCCTACAATGAGCAGTTCTTC.

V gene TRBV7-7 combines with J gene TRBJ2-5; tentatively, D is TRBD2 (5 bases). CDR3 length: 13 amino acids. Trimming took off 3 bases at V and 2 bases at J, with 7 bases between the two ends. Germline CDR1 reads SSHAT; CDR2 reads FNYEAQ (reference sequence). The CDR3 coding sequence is TGTGCCAGCAGCTTGGGAGTTCAAGAGACCCAGTACTTC. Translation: CASSLGVQETQYF.

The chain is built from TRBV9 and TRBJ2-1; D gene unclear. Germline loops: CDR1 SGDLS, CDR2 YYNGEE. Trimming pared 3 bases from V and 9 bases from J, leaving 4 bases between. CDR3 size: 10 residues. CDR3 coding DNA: TGTGCCAGCAGCGGGAGTGAGCAGTTCTTC. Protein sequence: CASSGSEQFF.

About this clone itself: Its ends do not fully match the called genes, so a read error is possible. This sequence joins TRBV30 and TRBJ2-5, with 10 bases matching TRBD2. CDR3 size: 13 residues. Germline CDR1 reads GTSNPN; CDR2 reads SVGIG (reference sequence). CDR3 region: CAGRLAGSETQYF. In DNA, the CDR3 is TGTGCCGGGAGACTAGCGGGCTCCGAGACCCAGTACTTC.

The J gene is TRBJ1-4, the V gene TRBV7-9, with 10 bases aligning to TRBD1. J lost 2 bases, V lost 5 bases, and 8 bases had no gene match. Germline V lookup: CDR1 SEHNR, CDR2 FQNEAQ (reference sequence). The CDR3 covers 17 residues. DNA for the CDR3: TGTGCCAGCAGCCCCCGGACAGGGGGGTTGACTAATGAAAAACTGTTTTTT. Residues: CASSPRTGGLTNEKLFF.

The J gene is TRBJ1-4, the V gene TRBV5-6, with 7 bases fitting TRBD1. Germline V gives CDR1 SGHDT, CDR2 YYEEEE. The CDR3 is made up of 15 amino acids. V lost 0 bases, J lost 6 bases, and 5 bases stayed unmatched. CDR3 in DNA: TGTGCCAGCAGCTTGGTGACAGGGAGCGATGAAAAACTGTTTTTT. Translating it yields CASSLVTGSDEKLFF.

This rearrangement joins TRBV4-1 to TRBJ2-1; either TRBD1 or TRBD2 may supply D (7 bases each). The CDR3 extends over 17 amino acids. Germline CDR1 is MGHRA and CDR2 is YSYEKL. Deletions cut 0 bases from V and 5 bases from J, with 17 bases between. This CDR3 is CASSQDRGRERHNEQFF. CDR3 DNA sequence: TGCGCCAGCAGCCAAGATAGGGGGCGGGAGAGGCACAATGAGCAGTTCTTC.

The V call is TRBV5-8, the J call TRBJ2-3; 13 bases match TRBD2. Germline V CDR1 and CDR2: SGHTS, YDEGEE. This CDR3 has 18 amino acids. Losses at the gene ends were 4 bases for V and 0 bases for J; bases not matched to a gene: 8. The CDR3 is CASSNGTSGTSSTDTQYF. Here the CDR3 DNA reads TGTGCCAGCAGCAACGGGACTAGCGGGACCTCTAGCACAGATACGCAGTATTTT.